The rows below give T cell receptor beta chains drawn from one sample of a study of cytomegalovirus exposure and HLA in healthy donors. Clones were read by immunoSEQ multiplex PCR, and TCRdb kept only the in-frame ones, dropping some. Of over 110,000 clones in the sample, 82% are singletons; the top ten hold approximately 2.4%. Sample: PBMCs. The receptors here all came from a male donor in good health and CMV-seronegative. The CDR3 runs from the conserved cysteine through the conserved F or W. A D gene is named only where the DNA matches it firmly. The size of a clone is reported for some rows only, either as once, few or many, or as a class for expanded clones.

-	-	TRBV2	TRBJ2-7	TGTGCCAGCAGCGACAGCTACGAGCAGTACTTC	CASSDSYEQYF
-	few	TRBV27	TRBJ1-1	TGTGCCAGCAGTCCCACCGGTCTCCCCACTGAAGCTTTCTTT	CASSPTGLPTEAFF
-	once	TRBV5-1	TRBJ2-1	TGCGCCAGCAGCTCCGGTCGGCAGGGTCCCTACAATGAGCAGTTCTTC	CASSSGRQGPYNEQFF
-	-	TRBV5-5	TRBJ1-1	TGTGCCAGCAGCCCGGGATGGGGCACTGAAGCTTTCTTT	CASSPGWGTEAFF
-	-	TRBV5-5	TRBJ2-5	TGTGCCAGCAGTCCTGGCGCGGTCCCAGAGACCCAGTACTTC	CASSPGAVPETQYF
-	-	TRBV7-2	TRBJ1-3	TGTGCCAGCAGCCCCAACAGGGTTGGAAACACCATATATTTT	CASSPNRVGNTIYF
-	-	TRBV7-9	TRBJ2-3	TGTGCCAGCAGCTCAGTTGCGCAGTATTTT	CASSSVAQYF
-	-	TRBV6-5	TRBJ1-1	TGTGCCAGCAGTTTGACAAACATGAACACTGAAGCTTTCTTT	CASSLTNMNTEAFF
-	-	TRBV11-3	TRBJ2-1	TGTGCCAGCAGCTTAGTGCGGGCTCAGCGTAACAATGAGCAGTTCTTC	CASSLVRAQRNNEQFF
-	-	TRBV7-8	TRBJ2-5	TGTGCCAGCAGCTTACCGAAGGGACGGGACACTTACCAAGAGACCCAGTACTTC	CASSLPKGRDTYQETQYF
TRBD2	-	TRBV6-5	TRBJ2-1	TGTGCCAGCAGACTATTAGCGGGAGCCTACAATGAGCAGTTCTTC	CASRLLAGAYNEQFF
-	few	TRBV12-5	TRBJ1-1	TGTGCTAGTGGTTTGCGGGGGAGTGAAGCTTTCTTT	CASGLRGSEAFF
-	few	TRBV19	TRBJ2-1	TGTGCCAGTAGTATCCAACGGACAGCCTCCTACAATGAGCAGTTCTTC	CASSIQRTASYNEQFF
-	-	TRBV10-1	TRBJ2-5	TGCGCCAGCAGTGAGGAGCAGGGCCCCCGGGAGACCCAGTACTTC	CASSEEQGPRETQYF
TRBD1	few	TRBV25-1	TRBJ2-5	TGTGCCAGCAGTGTCTATTCCGGGACAGGCGCCGCGCAGTACTTC	CASSVYSGTGAAQYF
TRBD1	-	TRBV11-2	TRBJ2-7	TGTGCCAGCAGCTTAGGCAGAGACAGGGCCTACGAGCAGTACTTC	CASSLGRDRAYEQYF
-	-	TRBV10-2	TRBJ1-4	TGCGCCAGCAGTGTGACAGCCGCTAATGAAAAACTGTTTTTT	CASSVTAANEKLFF
TRBD2	-	TRBV29-1	TRBJ2-7	TGCAGCGTCACAGGACTAGCCCTAAGGGCCTACGAGCAGTACTTC	CSVTGLALRAYEQYF
TRBD1	-	TRBV2	TRBJ1-6	TGTGCCAGCACAGGGGGTAATTCACCCCTCCACTTT	CASTGGNSPLHF
TRBD2	-	TRBV4-3	TRBJ2-5	TGCGCCAGCAGCCAAGAACTAGCGGGAGTGGGGGAAGAGACCCAGTACTTC	CASSQELAGVGEETQYF
TRBD2	-	TRBV9	TRBJ2-7	TGTGCCAGCAGCGTAGGGGAGGTACTAGCGGGAGCCTACGAGCAGTACTTC	CASSVGEVLAGAYEQYF
TRBD2	-	TRBV7-9	TRBJ2-3	TGTGCCAGCAGCTTAGCTCTCCGGGAGGCAGATACGCAGTATTTT	CASSLALREADTQYF
-	-	TRBV2	TRBJ2-1	TGTGCCAGCAGAGCGGCAGGAGGCAATGAGCAGTTCTTC	CASRAAGGNEQFF
TRBD2	-	TRBV27	TRBJ2-3	TGTGCCAGCAGTACCATAGCGGGAGATACGCAGTATTTT	CASSTIAGDTQYF
-	-	TRBV6-5	TRBJ2-7	TGTGCCAGCAAAAAGGGGGTGACCCCCTACGAGCAGTACTTC	CASKKGVTPYEQYF
TRBD2	-	TRBV9	TRBJ2-1	TGTGCCAGCAGCCATTCACCCGTCCGGCGGGAGTACAATGAGCAGTTCTTC	CASSHSPVRREYNEQFF